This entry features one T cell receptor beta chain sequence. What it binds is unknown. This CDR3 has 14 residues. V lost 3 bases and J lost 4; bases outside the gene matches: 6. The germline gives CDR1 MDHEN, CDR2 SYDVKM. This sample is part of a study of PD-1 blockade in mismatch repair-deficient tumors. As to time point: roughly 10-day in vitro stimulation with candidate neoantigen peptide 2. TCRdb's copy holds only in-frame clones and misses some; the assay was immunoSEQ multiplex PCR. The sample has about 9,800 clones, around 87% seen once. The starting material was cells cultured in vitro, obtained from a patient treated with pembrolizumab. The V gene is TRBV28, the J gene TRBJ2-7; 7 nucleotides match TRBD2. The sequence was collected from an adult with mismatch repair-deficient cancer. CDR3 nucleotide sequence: TGTGCCAGCAGTTTTTCGGGAGGACCTTACGAGCAGTACTTC. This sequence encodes CASSFSGGPYEQYF.